This T cell receptor beta chain was profiled in a study of neurological immune-mediated disorders. General study results and limits: The study found no CDR3 amino acid sequences shared by expanded clones across subjects, suggesting private repertoires in all groups.

Time point described: longitudinal time-point 3. It was from 2 million PBMCs stored at -80 C that the unsorted libraries were obtained. Notes on this clonotype: Its antigen is still unknown.

MiXCR was run by TCRdb on the 5' RACE reads, yielding one entry per CDR3 protein. The repertoire holds under 130,000 distinct CDR3 sequences, with roughly a tenth as singletons. Per germline, CDR1 LNHNV and CDR2 YYDKDF (reference sequence). This CDR3 is 13 amino acids long. Sequencing used PBMCs. The chain couples TRBV15 to TRBJ2-2; no reliable D call. The clonotype originates from a female donor with HTLV-1-associated myelopathy (HAM/TSP). The chain's CDR3 is CVITPDDTGELFF. The DNA of the CDR3 is TGTGTCATAACTCCCGATGACACCGGGGAGCTGTTTTTT.